This T cell receptor (beta chain) originates from a study of cytomegalovirus exposure and HLA in healthy donors. V lost 3 bases and J lost 7; bases outside the gene matches: 11. Germline CDR1 reads LNHDA; CDR2 reads SQIVND (reference sequence). The CDR3 totals 16 residues. Primers: 60 Vbeta forward and 13 Jbeta reverse. Generated by immunoSEQ multiplex PCR, the TCRdb table keeps only in-frame clones and is missing some. The table records about 140,000 clones, 8.9% of them present only once. Remarks on this clone: Its antigen is as yet unknown.

Study-level findings and limits: Most subjects' HLA-A and HLA-B alleles were reportedly predicted from TCR beta sequences. Compared with the roughly 700-donor mean, an Asian-associated ancestry cluster reportedly had fewer N-insertions, according to a later analysis.

This sequence was found in a middle-aged woman in good health and CMV-seropositive. This chain uses TRBV19 with TRBJ2-1; 8 bases match TRBD1. Sequencing was done on a sample of PBMCs. CDR3 sequence reads: CASSIQGATRRNEQFF. CDR3 DNA sequence: TGTGCCAGTAGTATCCAGGGGGCGACTAGAAGGAATGAGCAGTTCTTC.